This TCR beta chain is drawn from a study of patients and donors after allogeneic stem cell transplantation. TCRdb ran MiXCR on the RT-PCR reads and lists one entry per CDR3 protein. The sample lists roughly 880,000 distinct CDR3 sequences; more than 15% were seen once. V trimming: 3 bases; J trimming: 6 bases; junction bases outside the gene matches: 12. This CDR3 has 15 amino acids. In germline, CDR1 is DFQATT, CDR2 SNEGSKA (reference sequence). This chain joins TRBV20-1 and TRBJ2-7; TRBD2 matches at 9 bases. Input material: blood, either unsorted or a sorted T cell fraction (not recorded which). The TCR was taken from a human donor who was either an allogeneic HSCT recipient or a stem cell or donor lymphocyte infusion donor (not recorded which). It is not recorded whose cells these are; they may come from a transplant donor. This chain's CDR3 is CSASAPGLAILEQYF. In DNA, the CDR3 is TGCAGTGCTAGCGCTCCGGGACTAGCTATTCTCGAGCAGTACTTC.